These 21 T cell receptor beta chains were all obtained from the same sample, sequenced in a study of identifying expanded T cells in peripheral blood. The table came from immunoSEQ multiplex PCR; TCRdb's copy has only in-frame clones and leaves some out. The data show some 75,000 clones, under 90% seen once. Sequencing was performed on blood. The receptors originated from a person aged 18 to 70 in good health.

The chain carries TRBV6-5 and TRBJ2-7; TRBD1 might be the D (5 bases). The germline CDR1 and CDR2 sequences are MNHEY and SVGAGI. Trimming left V 4 bases short and J 6 bases short, with 13 bases between. There are 13 residues in the CDR3. CDR3 loop: CASSFIQAPEQYF. The DNA for the CDR3 is TGTGCCAGCAGTTTTATACAGGCGCCCGAGCAGTACTTC.

Regarding this clone: Within the sample, other DNA sequences also encode this same CDR3. The gene calls are TRBV28 and TRBJ2-7, with 9 bases aligning to TRBD2. The V and J ends lost 2 bases and 2 bases, in that order; junction bases with no gene match: 10. Per germline, CDR1 MDHEN and CDR2 SYDVKM. CDR3 length equals 17 residues. DNA of the CDR3: TGTGCCAGCAGTTTAGGTTCTCTAGCGGGGCCACCCTACGAGCAGTACTTC. This translates into CASSLGSLAGPPYEQYF.

The chain couples TRBV6-1 to TRBJ1-2; D not resolved. Germline lookup yields CDR1 MNHNS and CDR2 SASEGT. V lost 0 bases and J 1 base, leaving 9 bases between the germline ends. The CDR3 totals 15 residues. This CDR3 is CASSEARRNNYGYTF. The CDR3 region has the DNA TGTGCCAGCAGTGAAGCGCGGCGGAATAACTATGGCTACACCTTC.

As concerns this clone: One end of the junction is discordant with germline, which a read error may explain. Different DNA sequences within this sample yield the same CDR3. CDR3 DNA: TGTGCTAGCAGTTACGGGGGAGGGGTCCACGAGCAGTACTTC. It specifies CASSYGGGVHEQYF. The chain recombines TRBV6-5 with TRBJ2-7, with 7 nucleotides matching TRBD2. Germline V lookup: CDR1 MNHEY, CDR2 SVGAGI. CDR3 length: 14 amino acids.

The chain couples TRBV15 to TRBJ2-3, with D unresolved. CDR1 LNHNV and CDR2 YYDKDF come from the germline V gene (reference sequence). The V end lost 5 bases, the J end lost 1 base, and 10 bases lay between the germline ends. This CDR3 comprises 14 residues. The CDR3 spells CATSEWSRTDTQYF. As DNA, the CDR3 is TGTGCCACCAGCGAATGGTCCCGCACAGATACGCAGTATTTT.

The chain employs TRBV29-1 and TRBJ1-3; TRBD1 matches 8 bases. The V gene end was trimmed by 4 bases and the J gene end by 0 bases; junction bases not matched to a gene: 5. Germline V gene data show CDR1 as SQVTM and CDR2 as ANQGSEA. The CDR3 contains 15 residues. CDR3: CSVGGTGGSGNTIYF. The DNA for the CDR3 is TGCAGCGTTGGAGGGACAGGAGGCTCTGGAAACACCATATATTTT.

V usage is TRBV10-2 and J usage is TRBJ2-7; 12 positions match TRBD2. Germline values: CDR1 WSHSY, CDR2 SAAADI. V shed 4 bases, J shed 1 base, and the junction held 8 bases outside the gene matches. CDR3 length equals 17 residues. The CDR3: CASSGASGGAVSYEQYF. The CDR3 nucleotides read TGCGCCAGCAGTGGGGCTAGCGGGGGGGCGGTTTCCTACGAGCAGTACTTC.

This chain uses TRBV11-1 with TRBJ2-1, with 13 positions matching TRBD2. CDR3 length: 15 residues. J lost 10 bases, V lost 5 bases, and 8 bases had no gene match. The germline gives CDR1 SGHAT, CDR2 FQDESV (reference sequence). The CDR3 spells CASSTGLAGPREQFF. The CDR3 coding sequence is TGTGCCAGCAGCACGGGACTAGCGGGGCCCCGGGAGCAGTTCTTC.

The V call is TRBV7-9, the J call TRBJ2-1; D is perhaps TRBD2 (5 bases). Germline lookup yields CDR1 SEHNR and CDR2 FQNEAQ (reference sequence). The CDR3 has 16 amino acids. V lost 2 bases, J lost 1 base, and 12 bases lay in between. CDR3 protein: CASSLWFGESYNEQFF. CDR3 DNA: TGTGCCAGCAGCTTATGGTTTGGGGAGTCCTACAATGAGCAGTTCTTC.

Here the CDR3 reads CASARMSSYEQYF. CDR3 nucleotides: TGTGCCAGCGCCCGGATGAGCTCCTACGAGCAGTACTTC. V and J are TRBV6-5 and TRBJ2-7; no firm D call. The CDR3 sequence is 13 residues long. Germline CDR1 and CDR2: MNHEY and SVGAGI. Trimming removed 8 bases from V and 0 bases from J, with 11 bases in between.

The chain is built from TRBV9 and TRBJ2-7; 12 bases line up with TRBD2. J was trimmed by 5 bases and V by 0 bases; bases with no gene match: 0. The CDR3 is made up of 14 amino acids. CDR1 is SGDLS, CDR2 YYNGEE, per germline. The CDR3 loop is CASSVGTSGNEQYF. The CDR3 DNA reads as TGTGCCAGCAGCGTAGGGACTAGCGGGAACGAGCAGTACTTC.

This clone was detected only a few times. The rearrangement links TRBV27 to TRBJ2-2, with D hard to call. The V end lost 2 bases, the J end lost 0 bases, and 10 bases lay between the germline ends. The CDR3 is made up of 16 amino acids. Germline V gene lookup returns CDR1 MNHEY and CDR2 SMNVEV (reference sequence). DNA for the CDR3: TGTGCCAGCAGTTTAGATCCAGCAGCGAACACCGGGGAGCTGTTTTTT. As protein: CASSLDPAANTGELFF.

This chain links TRBV4-2 with TRBJ1-3; 8 nucleotides agree with TRBD1. The V and J ends lost 0 bases and 4 bases, in that order; junction bases with no gene match: 8. Germline V gene sequence: CDR1 LGHNA, CDR2 YNFKEQ. The CDR3 runs 17 residues. The CDR3: CASSQEVSGGNGNTIYF. In DNA form, the CDR3 reads TGTGCCAGCAGCCAAGAGGTATCAGGGGGCAACGGAAACACCATATATTTT.

The V and J genes are TRBV10-3 and TRBJ2-1; the match to TRBD2 covers 9 bases. This CDR3 contains 16 residues. Germline trimming cut 11 bases from V and 0 bases from J; bases unmatched to any gene: 11. Germline CDR1 ENHRY, CDR2 SYGVKD. This CDR3 reads CAARSAGGISYNEQFF. Here the CDR3 DNA reads TGTGCCGCAAGGAGTGCGGGGGGGATCTCCTACAATGAGCAGTTCTTC.

The rearrangement joins TRBV18 to TRBJ2-1; possibly TRBD1 for D (6 bases). Germline V lookup: CDR1 KGHSH, CDR2 LQKENI. This CDR3 is 16 amino acids long. The germline V and J ends were trimmed by 3 bases and 1 base, with 13 bases remaining between them. The CDR3 sequence is CASSPYRVRSYNEQFF. CDR3 nucleotides: TGTGCCAGCTCACCCTACAGGGTAAGGTCCTACAATGAGCAGTTCTTC.

The chain couples TRBV5-6 to TRBJ2-3, with D maybe TRBD2 (6 bases). This CDR3 has 15 amino acids. V lost 1 base, J lost 2 bases, and 11 bases lay in between. Germline CDR1 reads SGHDT; CDR2 reads YYEEEE. This CDR3 is CASSLTQGLTDTQYF. In DNA, the CDR3 is TGTGCCAGCAGCTTGACCCAGGGACTCACAGATACGCAGTATTTT.

J is TRBJ1-2 and V is TRBV1. TRBV1 is a pseudogene. The CDR3 is 13 amino acids. The CDR3 DNA reads TGCACCAGCAGCAGGAGGGGGGCGCGGGGCTACACCTTC. It translates to CTSSRRGARGYTF.

V gene TRBV19 combines with J gene TRBJ1-5; 7 bases agree with TRBD1. Per germline, CDR1 LNHDA and CDR2 SQIVND (reference sequence). The CDR3 extends over 15 amino acids. V shed 5 bases, J shed 2 bases, and the junction held 6 bases outside the gene matches. The CDR3 nucleotides are TGTGCCAGTAGTGTCGACAGGGCCGGCAATCAGCCCCAGCATTTT. It is translated as CASSVDRAGNQPQHF.

This chain connects TRBV4-3 to TRBJ2-1, with 9 bases matching TRBD2. There are 16 residues in the CDR3. Trimming removed 0 bases from V and 5 bases from J; junction bases left unmatched: 5. Per the germline V gene, CDR1 is LGHNA and CDR2 is YSLEER. The CDR3 loop reads CASSQDWLAGNNEQFF. CDR3 coding DNA: TGCGCCAGCAGCCAAGATTGGCTAGCGGGAAACAATGAGCAGTTCTTC.

The chain employs TRBV20-1 and TRBJ2-7; D is unclear. The CDR3 length is 10 residues. The ends were cut back, 1 base at V and 6 bases at J, with 4 bases in the middle. Per the germline V gene, CDR1 is DFQATT and CDR2 is SNEGSKA (reference sequence). CDR3 residues: CSARGSEQYF. The CDR3 DNA sequence: TGCAGTGCTAGAGGCTCCGAGCAGTACTTC.

The chain has TRBV14 and TRBJ2-7, with D possibly being TRBD1 (5 bases). Deletions cut 4 bases from V and 0 bases from J, with 13 bases between. The CDR3 totals 15 residues. Germline V gives CDR1 SGHDN, CDR2 FVKESK. CDR3 sequence reads: CASSPDSPRSYEQYF. The CDR3 bases are TGTGCCAGCAGCCCTGACAGCCCCCGCTCCTACGAGCAGTACTTC.